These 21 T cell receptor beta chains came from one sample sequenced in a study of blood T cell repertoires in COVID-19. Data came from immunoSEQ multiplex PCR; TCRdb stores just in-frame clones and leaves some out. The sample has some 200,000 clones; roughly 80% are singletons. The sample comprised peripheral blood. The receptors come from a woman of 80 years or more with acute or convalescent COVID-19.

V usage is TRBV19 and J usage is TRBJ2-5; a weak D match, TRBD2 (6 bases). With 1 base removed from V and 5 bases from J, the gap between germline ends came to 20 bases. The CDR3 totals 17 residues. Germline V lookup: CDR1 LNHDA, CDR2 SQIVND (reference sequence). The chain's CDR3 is CASSIGGFGAGLETQYF. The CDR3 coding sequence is TGTGCCAGTAGTATAGGGGGCTTCGGGGCGGGGTTGGAGACCCAGTACTTC.

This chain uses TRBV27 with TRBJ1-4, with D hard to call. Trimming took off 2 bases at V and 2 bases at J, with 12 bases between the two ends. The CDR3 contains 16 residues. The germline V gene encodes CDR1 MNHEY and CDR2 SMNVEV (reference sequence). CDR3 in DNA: TGTGCCAGCAGTTTAAACCCCCCGCGGACTAATGAAAAACTGTTTTTT. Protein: CASSLNPPRTNEKLFF.

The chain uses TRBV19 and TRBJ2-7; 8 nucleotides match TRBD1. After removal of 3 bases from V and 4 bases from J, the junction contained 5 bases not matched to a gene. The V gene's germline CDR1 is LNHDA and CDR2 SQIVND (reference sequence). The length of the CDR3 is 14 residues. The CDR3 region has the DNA TGTGCCAGTAGTATGCCAGGGGGCTTGTACGAGCAGTACTTC. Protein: CASSMPGGLYEQYF. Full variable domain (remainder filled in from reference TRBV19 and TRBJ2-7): DGGITQSPKYLFRKEGQNVTLSCEQNLNHDAMYWYRQDPGQGLRLIYYSQIVNDFQKGDIAEGYSVSREKKESFPLTVTSAQKNPTAFYLCASSMPGGLYEQYFGPGTRLTVT.

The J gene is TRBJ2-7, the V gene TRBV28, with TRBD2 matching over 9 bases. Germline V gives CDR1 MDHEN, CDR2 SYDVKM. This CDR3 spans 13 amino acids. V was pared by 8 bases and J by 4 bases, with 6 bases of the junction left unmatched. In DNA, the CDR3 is TGTGCCAGCGGCGGGGGGGGCCTATACGAGCAGTACTTC. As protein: CASGGGGLYEQYF.

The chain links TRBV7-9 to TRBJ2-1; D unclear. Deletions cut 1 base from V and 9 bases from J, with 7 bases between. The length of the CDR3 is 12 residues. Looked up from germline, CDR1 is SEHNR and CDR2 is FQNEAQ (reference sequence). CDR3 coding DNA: TGTGCCAGCAGCTTAGGAGATGGTGAGCAGTTCTTC. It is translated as CASSLGDGEQFF.

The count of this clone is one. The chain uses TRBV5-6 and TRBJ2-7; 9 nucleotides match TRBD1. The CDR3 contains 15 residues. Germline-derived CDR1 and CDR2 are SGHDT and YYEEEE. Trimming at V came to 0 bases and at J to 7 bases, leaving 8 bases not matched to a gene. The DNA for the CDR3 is TGTGCCAGCAGCTTGGGGGACAGGGCTTTGAGGGAGCAGTACTTC. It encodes CASSLGDRALREQYF.

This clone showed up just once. The CDR3 loop reads CASSATGTGGQTQYF. The CDR3, as DNA: TGCGCCAGCAGCGCTACCGGGACCGGAGGGCAGACCCAGTACTTC. The chain couples TRBV5-1 to TRBJ2-5; TRBD2 might be the D (6 bases). This CDR3 comprises 15 residues. In germline, CDR1 is SGHRS, CDR2 YFSETQ. Trimming removed 4 bases at V and 6 bases at J, with 19 bases between.

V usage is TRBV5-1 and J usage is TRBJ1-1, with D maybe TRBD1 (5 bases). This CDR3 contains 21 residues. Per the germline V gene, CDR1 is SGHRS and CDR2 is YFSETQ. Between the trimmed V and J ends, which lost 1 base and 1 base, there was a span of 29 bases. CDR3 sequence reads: CASSLKYGRGSYETWNTEAFF. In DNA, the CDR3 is TGCGCCAGCAGCTTGAAATACGGGCGGGGGTCTTATGAAACATGGAACACTGAAGCTTTCTTT.

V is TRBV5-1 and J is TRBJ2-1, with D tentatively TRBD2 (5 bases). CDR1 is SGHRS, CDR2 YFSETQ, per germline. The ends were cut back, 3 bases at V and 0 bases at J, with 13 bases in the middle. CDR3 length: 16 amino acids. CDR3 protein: CASSYGLQSSYNEQFF. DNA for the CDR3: TGCGCCAGCAGCTATGGACTCCAGAGCTCCTACAATGAGCAGTTCTTC.

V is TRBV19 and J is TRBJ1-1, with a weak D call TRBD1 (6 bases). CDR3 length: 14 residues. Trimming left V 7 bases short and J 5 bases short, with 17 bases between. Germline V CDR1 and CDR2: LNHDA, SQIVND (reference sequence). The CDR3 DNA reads TGTGCCAGTACCCCCCGGGGGGCAAGGACTGAAGCTTTCTTT. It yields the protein CASTPRGARTEAFF.

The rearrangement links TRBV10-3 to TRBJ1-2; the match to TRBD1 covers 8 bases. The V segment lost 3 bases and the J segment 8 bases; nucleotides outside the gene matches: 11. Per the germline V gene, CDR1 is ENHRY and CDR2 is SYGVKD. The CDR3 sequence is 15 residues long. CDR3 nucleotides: TGTGCCATCAGTGAATTTCCAGGGGGCGCCGGGGGCTACACCTTC. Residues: CAISEFPGGAGGYTF.

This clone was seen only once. CDR3 amino acids: CASSYVDEKLFF. The CDR3 DNA sequence: TGTGCCAGCAGTTACGTAGATGAAAAACTGTTTTTT. The chain has TRBV6-6 and TRBJ1-4; D unresolved. This CDR3 is built from 12 residues. V gave up 2 bases and J gave up 6 bases, with 4 bases separating them. Germline assignment: CDR1 MNHNY and CDR2 SVGAGI (reference sequence).

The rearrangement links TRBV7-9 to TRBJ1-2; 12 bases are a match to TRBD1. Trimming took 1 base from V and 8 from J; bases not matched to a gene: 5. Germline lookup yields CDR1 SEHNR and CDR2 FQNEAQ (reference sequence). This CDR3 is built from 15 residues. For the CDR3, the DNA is TGTGCCAGCAGCTTAGTGGGACAGGGGGCATGGGGCTACACCTTC. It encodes CASSLVGQGAWGYTF.

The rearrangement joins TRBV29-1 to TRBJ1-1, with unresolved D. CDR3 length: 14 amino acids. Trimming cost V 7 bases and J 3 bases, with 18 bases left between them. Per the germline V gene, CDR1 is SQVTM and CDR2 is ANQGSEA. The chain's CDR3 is CSALKAPGDTEAFF. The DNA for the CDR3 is TGCAGCGCCCTCAAGGCCCCCGGGGACACTGAAGCTTTCTTT.

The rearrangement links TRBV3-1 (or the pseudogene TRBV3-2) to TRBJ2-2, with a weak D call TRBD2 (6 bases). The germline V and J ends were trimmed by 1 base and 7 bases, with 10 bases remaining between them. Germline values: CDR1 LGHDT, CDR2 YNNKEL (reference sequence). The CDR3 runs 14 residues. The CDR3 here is CASSQGGVVGELFF. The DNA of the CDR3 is TGTGCCAGCAGCCAAGGGGGGGTTGTCGGGGAGCTGTTTTTT.

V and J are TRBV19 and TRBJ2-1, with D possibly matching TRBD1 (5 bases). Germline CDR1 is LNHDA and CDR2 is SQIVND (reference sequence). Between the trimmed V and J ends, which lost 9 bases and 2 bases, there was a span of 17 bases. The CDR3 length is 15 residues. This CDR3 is CASQRPGIPYNEQFF. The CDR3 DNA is TGTGCCAGCCAGAGGCCAGGGATCCCCTACAATGAGCAGTTCTTC.

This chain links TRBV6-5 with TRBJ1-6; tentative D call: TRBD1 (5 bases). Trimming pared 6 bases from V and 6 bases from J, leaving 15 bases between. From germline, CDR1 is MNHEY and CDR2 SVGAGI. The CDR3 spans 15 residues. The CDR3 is CASSSGAPSNSPLHF. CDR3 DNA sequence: TGTGCCAGCAGCAGCGGGGCCCCCAGTAATTCACCCCTCCACTTT.

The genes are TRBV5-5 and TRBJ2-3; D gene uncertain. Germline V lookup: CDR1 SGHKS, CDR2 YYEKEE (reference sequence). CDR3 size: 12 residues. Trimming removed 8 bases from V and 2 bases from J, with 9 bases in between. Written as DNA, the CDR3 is TGTGCCAGTTGGAGAGACACAGATACGCAGTATTTT. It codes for CASWRDTDTQYF.

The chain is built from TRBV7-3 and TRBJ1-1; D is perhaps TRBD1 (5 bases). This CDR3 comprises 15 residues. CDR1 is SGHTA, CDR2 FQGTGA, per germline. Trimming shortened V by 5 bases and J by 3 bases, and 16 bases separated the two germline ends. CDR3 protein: CASSPSAGGYTEAFF. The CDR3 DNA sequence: TGTGCCAGCAGCCCCTCAGCGGGGGGATACACTGAAGCTTTCTTT.

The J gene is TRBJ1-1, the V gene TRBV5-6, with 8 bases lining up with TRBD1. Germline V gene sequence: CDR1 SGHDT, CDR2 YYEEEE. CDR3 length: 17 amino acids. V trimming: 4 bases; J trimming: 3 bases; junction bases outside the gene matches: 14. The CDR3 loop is CASSPAPTGAQYTEAFF. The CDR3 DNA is TGTGCCAGCAGCCCGGCACCGACAGGGGCCCAGTACACTGAAGCTTTCTTT.

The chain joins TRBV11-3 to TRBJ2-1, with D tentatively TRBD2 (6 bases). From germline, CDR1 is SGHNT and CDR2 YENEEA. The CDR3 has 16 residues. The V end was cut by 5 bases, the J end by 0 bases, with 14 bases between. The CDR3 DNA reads TGTGCCAGCAGCCCCCCAGGCGGGGACTCCTACAATGAGCAGTTCTTC. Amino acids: CASSPPGGDSYNEQFF.